The 22 T cell receptor beta chains in this list originate from one sample, sequenced in a study of cytomegalovirus exposure and HLA in healthy donors. The PCR was carried out with 60 Vbeta primers and 13 Jbeta primers. Sequencing used immunoSEQ multiplex PCR; TCRdb keeps in-frame clones, though not all of them. The sample totals more than 130,000 clones; its top ten clones hold less than 3.5%. The sequenced material came from PBMCs. The source is a man aged 40-50 years in good health and CMV-seronegative.

The chain links TRBV11-1 to TRBJ2-7; the match to TRBD2 covers 7 bases. Losses at the gene ends were 2 bases for V and 2 bases for J; bases not matched to a gene: 0. This CDR3 is built from 13 residues. Looked up from germline, CDR1 is SGHAT and CDR2 is FQDESV (reference sequence). CDR3 DNA: TGTGCCAGCAGCTTACGGGGGGCCTACGAGCAGTACTTC. This encodes CASSLRGAYEQYF.

The chain recombines TRBV5-4 with TRBJ2-7; 11 bases map to TRBD1. Germline V gene data show CDR1 as SGHNT and CDR2 as YYREEE (reference sequence). This CDR3 region has 16 residues. J lost 4 bases, V lost 0 bases, and 6 bases had no gene match. CDR3 bases: TGTGCCAGCAGCTTGGGGGGGACAGGGGGAAGGTACGAGCAGTACTTC. Translated: CASSLGGTGGRYEQYF.

V usage is TRBV5-1 and J usage is TRBJ2-6; TRBD1 aligns across 9 bases. V gave up 4 bases and J gave up 2 bases; unmatched junction bases: 4. CDR3 length: 16 amino acids. Looked up from germline, CDR1 is SGHRS and CDR2 is YFSETQ. The CDR3 spells CASSQGQGTGANVLTF. CDR3 coding DNA: TGCGCCAGCAGCCAAGGACAGGGGACTGGGGCCAACGTCCTGACTTTC. The entire variable domain, with the rest obtained from reference TRBV5-1 and TRBJ2-6, is as follows: KAGVTQTPRYLIKTRGQQVTLSCSPISGHRSVSWYQQTPGQGLQFLFEYFSETQRNKGNFPGRFSGRQFSNSRSEMNVSTLELGDSALYLCASSQGQGTGANVLTFGAGSRLTVL.

V is TRBV29-1 and J is TRBJ1-3; TRBD1 is a possible D gene (6 bases). The V end lost 7 bases, the J end lost 5 bases, and 15 bases lay between the germline ends. Germline CDR1 reads SQVTM; CDR2 reads ANQGSEA. This CDR3 contains 13 residues. Written as DNA, the CDR3 is TGCAGCGCTCAGGGGAGCCCACGAAACACCATATATTTT. Translation gives CSAQGSPRNTIYF.

J is TRBJ1-6 and V is TRBV7-2; a weak D match, TRBD1 (5 bases). V was trimmed by 7 bases and J by 14 bases, leaving 15 bases between them. The CDR3 runs 12 residues. Germline V lookup: CDR1 SGHTA, CDR2 FQGNSA. The CDR3 DNA sequence: TGTGCCAGCAAGGGACTGCGGGAGACCCTCCACTTT. This gives the protein CASKGLRETLHF. The whole variable domain, filled in from reference TRBV7-2 and TRBJ1-6, reads GAGVSQSPSNKVTEKGKDVELRCDPISGHTALYWYRQSLGQGLEFLIYFQGNSAPDKSGLPSDRFSAERTGGSVSTLTIQRTQQEDSAVYLCASKGLRETLHFGNGTRLTVT.

The chain joins TRBV27 to TRBJ1-5, with 8 bases fitting TRBD1. The CDR3 is 14 residues long. Per the germline V gene, CDR1 is MNHEY and CDR2 is SMNVEV (reference sequence). V lost 2 bases to trimming and J lost 7 bases; unmatched junction nucleotides: 4. CDR3 loop: CASSLQGALQPQHF. DNA of the CDR3: TGTGCCAGCAGTTTACAGGGGGCATTACAGCCCCAGCATTTT.

The J gene is TRBJ2-7, the V gene TRBV19; 10 bases are shared with TRBD2. There are 15 residues in the CDR3. Per the germline V gene, CDR1 is LNHDA and CDR2 is SQIVND (reference sequence). Losses at the gene ends were 4 bases for V and 1 base for J; bases not matched to a gene: 4. Here the CDR3 DNA reads TGTGCCAGTAGTAAGATTAGCGGGGGGTCCTACGAGCAGTACTTC. Amino acid sequence: CASSKISGGSYEQYF.

V usage is TRBV6-5 and J usage is TRBJ2-7, with TRBD1 matching 7 bases. The CDR3 consists of 15 residues. The V segment lost 10 bases and the J segment 2 bases; nucleotides outside the gene matches: 14. From germline, CDR1 is MNHEY and CDR2 SVGAGI. In nucleotides, the CDR3 is TGTGCCACCCTGCCCGGGGACAGCCTAACCTACGAGCAGTACTTC. Translated, it gives CATLPGDSLTYEQYF.

V gene TRBV5-4 combines with J gene TRBJ2-7; 12 nucleotides line up with TRBD2. The CDR3 has 15 amino acids. The germline V gene has CDR1 SGHNT and CDR2 YYREEE (reference sequence). Trimming removed 1 base from V and 1 base from J; junction bases left unmatched: 0. This CDR3 reads CASSLLAGGSYEQYF. CDR3 nucleotide sequence: TGTGCCAGCAGCTTGCTAGCGGGGGGGTCCTACGAGCAGTACTTC.

V is TRBV5-1 and J is TRBJ2-5; 11 nucleotides line up with TRBD1. The CDR3 totals 15 residues. In germline, CDR1 is SGHRS, CDR2 YFSETQ. V lost 0 bases and J lost 5; bases outside the gene matches: 3. CDR3 sequence reads: CASSLVGQGAETQYF. The CDR3 DNA sequence: TGCGCCAGCAGCTTGGTAGGACAGGGGGCTGAGACCCAGTACTTC. Filled out from reference TRBV5-1 and TRBJ2-5, the complete variable domain reads KAGVTQTPRYLIKTRGQQVTLSCSPISGHRSVSWYQQTPGQGLQFLFEYFSETQRNKGNFPGRFSGRQFSNSRSEMNVSTLELGDSALYLCASSLVGQGAETQYFGPGTRLLVL.

This chain links TRBV11-2 with TRBJ1-1, with 8 bases matching TRBD1. The CDR3 sequence is 15 residues long. J gave up 5 bases and V 7 bases, and 12 bases lay outside the gene matches. Germline V gene sequence: CDR1 SGHAT, CDR2 FQNNGV. The CDR3 nucleotides are TGTGCCAGCACCTACTTAGGACAGGGTAAAACTGAAGCTTTCTTT. This sequence encodes CASTYLGQGKTEAFF.

The rearrangement uses TRBV6-1 and TRBJ2-4; 7 bases are shared with TRBD1. Germline V CDR1 and CDR2: MNHNS, SASEGT. V gave up 9 bases and J gave up 1 base; unmatched junction bases: 6. The CDR3 length is 14 residues. In DNA, the CDR3 is TGTGCCAGTGGATCCAGGGGGGCCAAAAACATTCAGTACTTC. Its protein is CASGSRGAKNIQYF.

The chain couples TRBV11-2 to TRBJ2-1; D is perhaps TRBD2 (5 bases). The V gene lost 2 bases and the J gene lost 5 bases, with 13 bases spanning the gap. The germline CDR1 and CDR2 sequences are SGHAT and FQNNGV. The CDR3 has 15 amino acids. The CDR3 loop reads CASSLMGSRDNEQFF. The CDR3 region has the DNA TGTGCCAGCAGCTTAATGGGGAGCAGAGACAATGAGCAGTTCTTC.

This chain connects TRBV4-2 to TRBJ2-7; D possibly corresponds to TRBD2 (5 bases). The CDR3 extends over 13 amino acids. V shed 0 bases and J shed 3 bases, with 6 bases lying between them. Germline CDR1 reads LGHNA; CDR2 reads YNFKEQ. The chain's CDR3 is CASSQDRGYEQYF. The CDR3 DNA follows: TGTGCCAGCAGCCAAGATCGGGGCTACGAGCAGTACTTC.

The gene calls are TRBV9 and TRBJ1-2, with TRBD1 matching over 9 bases. In germline, CDR1 is SGDLS, CDR2 YYNGEE. The CDR3 runs to 15 residues. J gave up 6 bases and V 4 bases, and 10 bases lay outside the gene matches. The CDR3 DNA follows: TGTGCCAGCAGCCCTTGGACAGGGGAGGGGAATGGCTACACCTTC. Residues: CASSPWTGEGNGYTF.

The rearrangement links TRBV5-4 to TRBJ2-7, with 9 bases that match TRBD1. The CDR3 has 15 amino acids. V shed 0 bases and J 6 bases; nucleotides not matched to a gene: 7. The germline V gene encodes CDR1 SGHNT and CDR2 YYREEE (reference sequence). The CDR3 loop reads CASSLVIGQGSEQYF. DNA of the CDR3: TGTGCCAGCAGCTTGGTGATCGGACAGGGGTCCGAGCAGTACTTC.

The chain recombines TRBV7-2 with TRBJ2-5; the match to TRBD1 covers 9 bases. CDR3 length: 16 amino acids. Per germline, CDR1 SGHTA and CDR2 FQGNSA. V trimming: 5 bases; J trimming: 4 bases; junction bases outside the gene matches: 11. CDR3 sequence: CASSARPGQGGETQYF. For the CDR3, the DNA is TGTGCCAGCAGCGCTAGACCGGGACAGGGAGGAGAGACCCAGTACTTC.

The rearrangement uses TRBV28 and TRBJ1-5; D not resolved. Deletions cut 3 bases from V and 3 bases from J, with 27 bases between. The CDR3 length is 20 residues. The V gene's germline CDR1 is MDHEN and CDR2 SYDVKM. The CDR3 region has the DNA TGTGCCAGCAGTTTTACCGGGATCAAGGGTCGGATCTTGGACAATCAGCCCCAGCATTTT. It translates to CASSFTGIKGRILDNQPQHF.

This chain connects TRBV7-2 to TRBJ2-7, with 7 positions matching TRBD2. The CDR3 is 15 residues long. The J segment lost 1 base and the V segment lost 4 bases, leaving 7 bases of the junction unmatched. CDR1 and CDR2 from the germline V gene are SGHTA and FQGNSA. The CDR3 coding sequence is TGTGCCAGCAGCTCTATACTAGCGAGATCCTACGAGCAGTACTTC. It is translated as CASSSILARSYEQYF.

This clone is called medium-sized based on its frequency. The chain has TRBV4-1 and TRBJ1-3; no clear D gene. This CDR3 has 17 amino acids. V shed 2 bases and J shed 0 bases, with 14 bases lying between them. CDR1 and CDR2 from the germline V gene are MGHRA and YSYEKL. The CDR3 region is CASSQIDMGFSGNTIYF. CDR3 nucleotides: TGCGCCAGCAGCCAAATCGATATGGGCTTCTCTGGAAACACCATATATTTT.

The chain links TRBV7-9 to TRBJ1-1; 8 nucleotides align to TRBD1. Germline V lookup: CDR1 SEHNR, CDR2 FQNEAQ (reference sequence). The V segment lost 5 bases and the J segment 3 bases; nucleotides outside the gene matches: 5. The CDR3 loop spans 14 amino acids. CDR3 DNA: TGTGCCAGCAGCCCAGACAGGGGTGACACTGAAGCTTTCTTT. Translated: CASSPDRGDTEAFF.

The J gene is TRBJ1-1, the V gene TRBV7-3, with 8 nucleotides matching TRBD1. The CDR3 extends over 14 amino acids. Germline V CDR1 and CDR2: SGHTA, FQGTGA. V lost 6 bases, J lost 4 bases, and 7 bases stayed unmatched. The CDR3 DNA follows: TGTGCCAGCAGGGATACAGGGGGGATCACTGAAGCTTTCTTT. As protein: CASRDTGGITEAFF.